This TCR beta chain derives from a study of T cells in Graves' hyperthyroidism and ophthalmopathy. This CDR3 is 15 amino acids long. The V gene's germline CDR1 is LGHNA and CDR2 YNFKEQ. Trimming shortened V by 0 bases and J by 4 bases, and 12 bases separated the two germline ends. Any patient presenting with uncontrolled infection, other autoimmune disease, pregnancy or lactation was left out. Fresh 10 ml peripheral blood yielded PBMCs. This clonotype was seen a handful of times. Amplified regions were TCR beta CDR3 sequences from RNA transcripts. In the first-round RT-PCR of the TCR CDR3, the HTBI primer set was used. TCRdb independently ran MiXCR on the multiplex PCR reads; one entry per CDR3 protein. The sample records approximately 530,000 distinct CDR3 sequences, around 17% being singletons.

This clonotype was obtained from a woman under 30 with Graves' hyperthyroidism. Sequencing input: blood. This sequence joins TRBV4-2 and TRBJ1-2; a possible D gene is TRBD1 (6 bases). CDR3 DNA: TGTGCCAGCAGCCAAGATGGGGGGCAGCCCTATGGCTACACCTTC. Translating it yields CASSQDGGQPYGYTF.